The 18 T cell receptor beta chains presented below share a single source sample, sequenced in a study of blood T cell repertoires in COVID-19. Repertoires were generated with immunoSEQ multiplex PCR, while TCRdb's copy carries only in-frame clones and drops some. Of roughly 160,000 clones in the sample, more than 65% were seen once. Sequenced sample: peripheral blood. These receptors all stem from a man between 70 and 80 years old with active or convalescent COVID-19.

The V and J genes are TRBV28 and TRBJ2-7, with 8 bases identical to TRBD1. The V gene end was trimmed by 10 bases and the J gene end by 4 bases; junction bases not matched to a gene: 6. The CDR3 loop spans 12 amino acids. The germline CDR1 and CDR2 sequences are MDHEN and SYDVKM. CDR3: CATRTGRYEQYF. DNA for the CDR3: TGTGCCACAAGGACAGGGAGGTACGAGCAGTACTTC.

This sequence joins TRBV7-6 and TRBJ2-1; 8 bases agree with TRBD2. Germline loops: CDR1 SGHVS, CDR2 FNYEAQ. CDR3 length: 15 residues. The V segment lost 1 base and the J segment 6 bases; nucleotides outside the gene matches: 5. The CDR3 loop reads CASSLVLAGSNEQFF. The CDR3 DNA is TGTGCCAGCAGCTTAGTTTTAGCGGGGTCCAATGAGCAGTTCTTC.

V gene TRBV14 combines with J gene TRBJ1-6; 8 bases align to TRBD1. This CDR3 is 16 amino acids long. Germline V CDR1 and CDR2: SGHDN, FVKESK. Unmatched junction bases numbered 6, after V lost 4 bases and J lost 4 bases. The CDR3 sequence is CASSPSDRAYNSPLHF. In DNA, the CDR3 is TGTGCCAGCAGCCCCTCGGACAGGGCTTATAATTCACCCCTCCACTTT.

V and J are TRBV9 and TRBJ2-7; possibly TRBD2 for D (6 bases). Between the trimmed V and J ends, which lost 0 bases and 0 bases, there was a span of 10 bases. This CDR3 contains 15 residues. Germline lookup yields CDR1 SGDLS and CDR2 YYNGEE. DNA of the CDR3: TGTGCCAGCAGCGTAGGGGACTTAAGCTCCTACGAGCAGTACTTC. Translation gives CASSVGDLSSYEQYF.

The J gene is TRBJ2-1, the V gene TRBV29-1; 7 bases align to TRBD2. The CDR3 is 13 amino acids. V lost 7 bases, J lost 9 bases, and 12 bases stayed unmatched. Germline V gene data show CDR1 as SQVTM and CDR2 as ANQGSEA. The CDR3 is CSAPEAGLGEQFF. Here the CDR3 DNA reads TGCAGCGCCCCCGAAGCGGGGTTAGGTGAGCAGTTCTTC.

The J gene is TRBJ2-3, the V gene TRBV4-1; no reliable D call. V lost 11 bases, J lost 0 bases, and 12 bases lay in between. Germline V gives CDR1 MGHRA, CDR2 YSYEKL. This CDR3 contains 13 residues. The CDR3 coding sequence is TGCGCCGCAGGTGGCGATAGCACAGATACGCAGTATTTT. Translating it yields CAAGGDSTDTQYF.

V and J are TRBV2 and TRBJ1-5, with D perhaps TRBD1 (5 bases). This CDR3 contains 17 residues. Trimming left V 6 bases short and J 0 bases short, with 18 bases between. Germline V lookup: CDR1 SNHLY, CDR2 FYNNEI. Here the CDR3 DNA reads TGTGCCAGCAGGGGGCGGGGAACGGGGTATAGCAATCAGCCCCAGCATTTT. This translates into CASRGRGTGYSNQPQHF.

The chain recombines TRBV24-1 with TRBJ2-2, with a tentative D call TRBD1 (6 bases). CDR1 and CDR2 (germline): KGHDR, SFDVKD. Between the trimmed V and J ends, which lost 3 bases and 6 bases, there was a span of 10 bases. The CDR3 runs 14 residues. CDR3: CATSDPPGAGELFF. CDR3 bases: TGTGCCACCAGTGATCCCCCAGGGGCCGGGGAGCTGTTTTTT.

The chain carries TRBV7-2 and TRBJ2-5, with 8 positions matching TRBD1. Germline values: CDR1 SGHTA, CDR2 FQGNSA. V was clipped by 4 bases and J by 7 bases; unmatched bases: 11. There are 15 residues in the CDR3. In DNA form, the CDR3 reads TGTGCCAGCAGCTCCCGACAGGGGCCTGGTTTGACCCAGTACTTC. This encodes CASSSRQGPGLTQYF.

The CDR3 DNA reads as TGTGCCAGCAGCTTAGACGCGGGGGGGAGCTCCTACAATGAGCAGTTCTTC. Residues: CASSLDAGGSSYNEQFF. V gene TRBV7-2 combines with J gene TRBJ2-1, with 9 bases lining up with TRBD2. The CDR3 loop spans 17 amino acids. From germline, CDR1 is SGHTA and CDR2 FQGNSA. The V gene end was trimmed by 1 base and the J gene end by 0 bases; junction bases not matched to a gene: 4. The whole variable domain, filled in from reference TRBV7-2 and TRBJ2-1, reads GAGVSQSPSNKVTEKGKDVELRCDPISGHTALYWYRQSLGQGLEFLIYFQGNSAPDKSGLPSDRFSAERTGGSVSTLTIQRTQQEDSAVYLCASSLDAGGSSYNEQFFGPGTRLTVL.

V is TRBV5-4 and J is TRBJ2-3; 7 bases are a match to TRBD2. The CDR3 contains 15 residues. CDR1 and CDR2 from the germline V gene are SGHNT and YYREEE (reference sequence). The J segment lost 0 bases and the V segment lost 2 bases, leaving 3 bases of the junction unmatched. As DNA, the CDR3 is TGTGCCAGCAGCTTCGGGACTAACAGCACAGATACGCAGTATTTT. Encoded protein: CASSFGTNSTDTQYF. The full variable domain, completed using reference TRBV5-4 and TRBJ2-3, is ETGVTQSPTHLIKTRGQQVTLRCSSQSGHNTVSWYQQALGQGPQFIFQYYREEENGRGNFPPRFSGLQFPNYSSELNVNALELDDSALYLCASSFGTNSTDTQYFGPGTRLTVL.

The chain recombines TRBV7-2 with TRBJ1-1, with TRBD1 matching over 10 bases. CDR1 is SGHTA, CDR2 FQGNSA, per germline. Losses at the gene ends were 0 bases for V and 5 bases for J; bases not matched to a gene: 6. The CDR3 is made up of 16 amino acids. The CDR3 nucleotides are TGTGCCAGCAGCTTAGCCCTAGACAGGGGGCGGACTGAAGCTTTCTTT. Its protein product is CASSLALDRGRTEAFF.

This chain links TRBV7-8 with TRBJ2-7; D unclear. V shed 5 bases and J shed 5 bases, with 13 bases lying between them. Germline assignment: CDR1 SGHVS and CDR2 FQNEAQ. The CDR3 covers 13 residues. The CDR3 sequence: CASSIRRQDEQYF. CDR3 DNA sequence: TGTGCCAGCAGCATCCGAAGGCAGGACGAGCAGTACTTC. The complete variable domain, with remaining parts taken from reference TRBV7-8 and TRBJ2-7, reads GAGVSQSPRYKVAKRGQDVALRCDPISGHVSLFWYQQALGQGPEFLTYFQNEAQLDKSGLPSDRFFAERPEGSVSTLKIQRTQQEDSAVYLCASSIRRQDEQYFGPGTRLTVT.

This chain joins TRBV6-1 and TRBJ2-1; tentatively, D is TRBD2 (6 bases). The germline CDR1 and CDR2 sequences are MNHNS and SASEGT. The CDR3 sequence is 15 residues long. V was trimmed by 3 bases and J by 1 base, leaving 10 bases between them. The CDR3 loop is CASSDAGRSYNEQFF. CDR3 sequence (DNA): TGTGCCAGCAGTGATGCGGGAAGGTCCTACAATGAGCAGTTCTTC.

The rearrangement joins TRBV11-2 to TRBJ1-1; D gene unclear. CDR1 and CDR2 (germline): SGHAT, FQNNGV. This CDR3 spans 14 amino acids. V dropped 3 bases and J dropped 0 bases, with 8 bases sitting between them. The CDR3 spells CASSFSQMNTEAFF. CDR3 bases: TGTGCCAGCAGCTTCTCCCAGATGAACACTGAAGCTTTCTTT.

J is TRBJ2-5 and V is TRBV19; TRBD2 matches 7 bases. The CDR3 length is 16 residues. V lost 4 bases to trimming and J lost 4 bases; unmatched junction nucleotides: 12. The germline V gene encodes CDR1 LNHDA and CDR2 SQIVND (reference sequence). In DNA form, the CDR3 reads TGTGCCAGTAGTACCCTCGGGCGGGGGAGCCGAGAGACCCAGTACTTC. Residues: CASSTLGRGSRETQYF. Complete variable domain (other parts from reference TRBV19 and TRBJ2-5): DGGITQSPKYLFRKEGQNVTLSCEQNLNHDAMYWYRQDPGQGLRLIYYSQIVNDFQKGDIAEGYSVSREKKESFPLTVTSAQKNPTAFYLCASSTLGRGSRETQYFGPGTRLLVL.

This chain links TRBV6-2 or TRBV6-3 with TRBJ1-5; 9 positions agree with TRBD1. CDR1 and CDR2 from the germline V gene are MNHEY and SVGEGT. This CDR3 has 19 residues. V was pared by 6 bases and J by 2 bases, with 17 bases of the junction left unmatched. The CDR3 DNA follows: TGTGCCAGCAGCCGGAATGGGGGCCGGAGACAGGGGGGCAATCAGCCCCAGCATTTT. This codes for CASSRNGGRRQGGNQPQHF.

With regard to this clone: This sample also contains other DNA sequences that code for the same CDR3. CDR3 nucleotide sequence: TGTGCCAGCAGCCCGACTAGCGGGAGTTATAATGAGCAGTTCTTC. Translation gives CASSPTSGSYNEQFF. The chain couples TRBV7-9 to TRBJ2-1; TRBD2 agrees at 12 bases. With V trimmed by 5 bases and J by 7 bases, 6 bases remained unmatched. This CDR3 has 15 amino acids. Germline V gene sequence: CDR1 SEHNR, CDR2 FQNEAQ (reference sequence).